This T cell receptor (beta chain) was retrieved from a study of blood T cells in healthy people across ages. Study overall: Through template switching, about one barcoded beta molecule was captured per two T cells, as measured in model experiments.

Total RNA, at least 5 micrograms per sample, was extracted from PBMCs. It was with a sample-barcoded 5' primer and a J-beta primer mix that a second PCR of roughly 6 to 12 cycles was run. Each CDR3 protein is one row after TCRdb ran MiXCR on the 5' RACE reads. The sample lists approximately 1.5 million distinct CDR3 sequences, around 36% occurring once. With respect to this clonotype: Its antigen remains unknown.

General study findings and limits: Aged donors had fewer naive CD4+ cells and lower diversity than long-lived donors. The study lacked donor CMV status, which possibly confounded expanded clonotype changes.

Germline CDR1 is DFQATT and CDR2 is SNEGSKA (reference sequence). The CDR3 has 15 residues. The germline V and J ends were trimmed by 1 base and 8 bases, with 18 bases remaining between them. The sequenced sample was blood. The TCR was taken from a woman aged 25 to 39 in good health. V is TRBV20-1 and J is TRBJ2-1; D ambiguous. CDR3 DNA: TGCAGTGCTAGAGGGGGTGAGAGCCCCTCCGATGAGCAGTTCTTC. Encoded protein: CSARGGESPSDEQFF.